This TCR beta chain was recovered during a study of Graves' ophthalmopathy and Graves' hyperthyroidism. Ten or more counts support this clonotype. CDR1 and CDR2 from the germline V gene are MDHEN and SYDVKM. The CDR3 totals 12 residues. Trimming removed 6 bases at V and 4 bases at J, with 10 bases between. As the template, RNA transcripts were used to amplify TCR beta CDR3 regions. In the first round, RT-PCR was carried out with HTBI primers, and a multiplex PCR formed the second round. Each CDR3 protein gets one entry after TCRdb re-called the multiplex PCR reads with MiXCR. The data hold 150,000 to 200,000 distinct CDR3 sequences, with 30% to 45% observed a single time.

The clonotype originates from a man aged 30-40 years with Graves' ophthalmopathy. The rearrangement uses TRBV28 and TRBJ2-7; possible D gene TRBD2, 6 bases. Input material: peripheral blood. As DNA, the CDR3 is TGTGCCAGCAGCGGACTACGTTACGAGCAGTACTTC. Protein sequence: CASSGLRYEQYF.